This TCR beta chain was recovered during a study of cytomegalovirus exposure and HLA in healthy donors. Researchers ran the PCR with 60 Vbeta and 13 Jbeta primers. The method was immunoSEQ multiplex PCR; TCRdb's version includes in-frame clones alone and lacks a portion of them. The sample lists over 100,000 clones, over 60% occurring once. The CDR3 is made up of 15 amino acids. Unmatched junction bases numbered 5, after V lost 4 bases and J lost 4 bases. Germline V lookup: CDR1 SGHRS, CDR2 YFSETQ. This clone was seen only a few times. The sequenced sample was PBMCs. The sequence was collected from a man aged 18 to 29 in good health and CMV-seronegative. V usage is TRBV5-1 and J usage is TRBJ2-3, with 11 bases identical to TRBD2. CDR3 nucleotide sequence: TGCGCCAGCAGCAAACTAGCGGGAGTCCCAGATACGCAGTATTTT. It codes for CASSKLAGVPDTQYF.